The entry below describes one T cell receptor (beta chain). Each CDR3 protein gets one entry after TCRdb re-called the 5' RACE reads with MiXCR. The sample yields about 1.7 million distinct CDR3 sequences, around 33% seen once. The ends lost 7 bases at V and 0 bases at J; junction bases unmatched: 8. CDR3 length: 16 amino acids. CDR1 is LNHDA and CDR2 is SQIVND in the germline V gene (reference sequence). The data were taken from a study of identical twins. The sample consisted of cord blood. This rearrangement joins TRBV19 to TRBJ2-3; TRBD1 agrees at 9 bases. The sequence derives from a newborn girl in good health. The CDR3 DNA reads TGTGCCAGTATGAACCCGGGACAGGGTAGCACAGATACGCAGTATTTT. This gives the protein CASMNPGQGSTDTQYF.